The rows below give T cell receptor beta chains drawn from one sample of a study of vaccination effects on CD4 cells after COVID-19. The antigens for these receptors are not known. TCRdb keeps only in-frame clones here, not all; method: immunoSEQ multiplex PCR. Of about 25,000 clones listed, around 70% are singletons. The sequencing here drew on CD4+ T cells from PBMCs cultured without peptide, taken before COVID-19 vaccination. All receptors come from a human donor who received a COVID-19 vaccine. CDR3s include the opening cysteine and the closing phenylalanine or tryptophan. Fields, in order: V gene, clone size, D gene, J gene, CDR3 length, CDR3 protein, CDR3 DNA. A D gene is named only where the DNA matches it firmly. Only some rows state a clone size, as once, few, many or a class for expanded clones.

TRBV27	few	TRBD1	TRBJ1-5	15	CASSWARGAHQPQHF	TGTGCCAGCAGTTGGGCCAGGGGGGCCCATCAGCCCCAGCATTTT
TRBV5-1	.	.	TRBJ2-7	15	CASSLAGTNVYEQYF	TGCGCCAGCAGCTTGGCCGGGACAAACGTCTACGAGCAGTACTTC
TRBV7-2	once	.	TRBJ2-5	14	CASSLWDSQETQYF	TGTGCCAGCAGCTTATGGGACTCACAAGAGACCCAGTACTTC
TRBV5-5	.	.	TRBJ1-1	13	CASSFLQNTEAFF	TGTGCCAGCAGCTTCTTACAGAACACTGAAGCTTTCTTT
TRBV24-1	.	.	TRBJ2-5	14	CATSGTYSYSTQYF	TGTGCCACCAGTGGGACTTATAGCTACTCGACCCAGTACTTC
TRBV29-1	.	.	TRBJ2-1	11	CSVEKGQGWFF	TGCAGCGTTGAAAAGGGGCAGGGGTGGTTCTTC
TRBV28	few	.	TRBJ1-2	14	CASNIPGRGYGYTF	TGTGCCAGCAATATACCGGGACGGGGATATGGCTACACCTTC
TRBV10-3	.	.	TRBJ1-2	14	CASRIDLGGYGYTF	TGTGCCTCCCGGATCGACCTTGGGGGCTATGGCTACACCTTC
TRBV6-5	.	.	TRBJ2-7	15	CASTGSEGGAYEQYF	TGTGCCAGCACCGGGAGCGAGGGCGGGGCCTACGAGCAGTACTTC
TRBV5-6	.	TRBD1	TRBJ2-4	13	CASRAGTANIQYF	TGTGCCAGCAGAGCCGGGACAGCAAACATTCAGTACTTC
TRBV28	.	.	TRBJ1-6	14	CASSYLQGNSPLHF	TGTGCCAGCAGTTATTTACAAGGCAATTCACCCCTCCACTTT
TRBV4-2	.	.	TRBJ1-2	16	CASSQDWLLKGYGYTF	TGTGCCAGCAGCCAAGATTGGCTGCTGAAGGGTTATGGCTACACCTTC
TRBV11-2	.	.	TRBJ2-3	14	CASSLFLLTDTQYF	TGTGCCAGCAGCTTATTCTTGCTCACAGATACGCAGTATTTT
TRBV5-8	.	.	TRBJ2-7	16	CASSLGVSARSYEQYF	TGTGCCAGCAGCTTGGGAGTTAGCGCCCGCTCCTACGAGCAGTACTTC
TRBV5-1	.	TRBD1	TRBJ1-1	15	CASSSGQGVNTEAFF	TGCGCCAGCAGCTCGGGACAGGGAGTGAACACTGAAGCTTTCTTT
TRBV7-2	once	TRBD1	TRBJ2-2	16	CASSTDRGLGAGELFF	TGTGCCAGCAGCACCGACAGGGGGCTCGGGGCCGGGGAGCTGTTTTTT
TRBV6-5	.	.	TRBJ2-5	15	CASSSPSSGLETQYF	TGTGCCAGCAGTTCCCCGAGTAGCGGACTGGAGACCCAGTACTTC
TRBV7-9	.	.	TRBJ1-1	13	CATLGQRRIEAFF	TGTGCTACACTCGGGCAGCGACGCATTGAAGCTTTCTTT
TRBV6-5	.	TRBD1	TRBJ1-4	15	CASSPPVGTGGKLFF	TGTGCCAGCAGTCCGCCCGTAGGGACAGGGGGAAAACTGTTTTTT
TRBV29-1	.	.	TRBJ1-1	13	CSVARDVSTEAFF	TGCAGCGTTGCCAGGGATGTTTCCACTGAAGCTTTCTTT
TRBV14	.	.	TRBJ2-1	17	CASSQDRGGIPYNEQFF	TGTGCCAGCAGCCAAGATAGGGGGGGCATCCCCTACAATGAGCAGTTCTTC
TRBV2	.	.	TRBJ1-2	11	CASSTRYGYTF	TGTGCCAGCAGTACACGATATGGCTACACCTTC
TRBV7-9	few	.	TRBJ2-7	13	CASSRNRDLEQYF	TGTGCCAGCAGCCGCAACCGGGACCTAGAGCAGTACTTC
TRBV7-8	.	TRBD1	TRBJ2-7	15	CASSPLDRGKGEQYF	TGTGCCAGCAGCCCCCTCGACAGGGGGAAGGGCGAGCAGTACTTC
TRBV14	.	TRBD1	TRBJ1-3	17	CASSQDRQGYRRNTIYF	TGTGCCAGCAGCCAAGACAGACAGGGATATAGAAGAAACACCATATATTTT
TRBV19	.	.	TRBJ1-4	15	CASSIVPDGNEKLFF	TGTGCCAGTAGTATTGTTCCCGACGGGAATGAAAAACTGTTTTTT
TRBV28	.	.	TRBJ1-1	11	CASSLRAEAFF	TGTGCCAGCAGTTTAAGGGCTGAAGCTTTCTTT
TRBV3-1/TRBV3-2	.	TRBD1	TRBJ1-4	15	CASSLGQGINEKLFF	TGTGCCAGCAGCCTAGGACAGGGAATTAATGAAAAACTGTTTTTT
TRBV15	few	.	TRBJ1-1	13	CATSRDLNTEAFF	TGTGCCACCAGCAGAGATCTGAACACTGAAGCTTTCTTT
TRBV9	few	TRBD2	TRBJ2-1	15	CASSVSGGPYNEQFF	TGTGCCAGCAGCGTTAGCGGGGGACCCTACAATGAGCAGTTCTTC
TRBV27	few	TRBD1	TRBJ2-2	15	CASTTGQGDTGELFF	TGTGCCAGCACCACGGGACAGGGGGACACCGGGGAGCTGTTTTTT
TRBV5-4	.	TRBD1	TRBJ2-4	14	CASSPGTDKNIQYF	TGTGCCAGCAGTCCCGGGACAGACAAAAACATTCAGTACTTC
TRBV4-3	.	.	TRBJ1-4	14	CASSLRGTNEKLFF	TGCGCCAGCAGCCTGCGGGGGACTAATGAAAAACTGTTTTTT
TRBV6-6	.	TRBD1	TRBJ1-5	16	CASSRGTGDSNQPQHF	TGTGCCAGCAGTCGAGGGACAGGGGACAGCAATCAGCCCCAGCATTTT
TRBV28	.	TRBD2	TRBJ2-1	13	CASSLTSGREQFF	TGTGCCAGCAGTTTAACTAGCGGGAGAGAGCAGTTCTTC
TRBV28	.	.	TRBJ2-7	14	CASMEGQSSYEQYF	TGTGCCAGCATGGAAGGACAATCCTCCTACGAGCAGTACTTC
TRBV15	.	.	TRBJ1-1	13	CATRLVAPTEAFF	TGTGCCACCCGTTTAGTAGCCCCCACTGAAGCTTTCTTT